The 31 T cell receptor beta chains in this list originate from one sample, sequenced in a study of T cells expressing NK-cell markers. After re-calling the 5' RACE reads, TCRdb lists one entry per CDR3 protein, DNA absent. The sample includes some 390,000 distinct CDR3 sequences. Specimen: blood T cells: a sorted CD56 or NKG2C T cell subset, CD4+ or CD8+ T cells, or bulk PBMC T cells (not recorded which). All receptors derive from a woman aged 45-60 years in good health.

The gene calls are TRBV4-1 and TRBJ1-2; TCRdb designates TRBD1, a call that cannot be tested without DNA. The CDR3 consists of 19 residues. The germline CDR1 and CDR2 sequences are MGHRA and YSYEKL. The CDR3 sequence: CASSQPFGSTGADVYGYTF.

V and J are TRBV7-8 and TRBJ2-5; TCRdb proposes TRBD2, but this gene call is untestable without DNA. CDR3 length: 15 amino acids. Per germline, CDR1 SGHVS and CDR2 FQNEAQ. CDR3: CASSQGLVLKETQYF. Variable domain in full (rest from reference TRBV7-8 and TRBJ2-5): GAGVSQSPRYKVAKRGQDVALRCDPISGHVSLFWYQQALGQGPEFLTYFQNEAQLDKSGLPSDRFFAERPEGSVSTLKIQRTQQEDSAVYLCASSQGLVLKETQYFGPGTRLLVL.

The chain joins TRBV6-1 to TRBJ2-1; with no DNA, the TCRdb D assignment of TRBD2 cannot be verified. There are 16 residues in the CDR3. Germline CDR1 is MNHNS and CDR2 is SASEGT. The CDR3 here is CASSGTLAGAKNEQFF.

V usage is TRBV27 and J usage is TRBJ2-2. This CDR3 contains 15 residues. The V gene's germline CDR1 is MNHEY and CDR2 SMNVEV (reference sequence). CDR3 region: CASSFLPGNTGELFF.

This chain links TRBV5-1 with TRBJ2-2; TCRdb designates TRBD2, a call that cannot be tested without DNA. CDR1 is SGHRS and CDR2 is YFSETQ in the germline V gene. The CDR3 has 15 amino acids. The chain's CDR3 is CASQRGTMNTGELFF.

V is TRBV9 and J is TRBJ2-7; TCRdb's D gene call, TRBD2, goes unchecked for lack of DNA. The length of the CDR3 is 16 residues. CDR1 is SGDLS and CDR2 is YYNGEE in the germline V gene. This CDR3 reads CASSVGSSGSTLEQYF.

The chain is built from TRBV30 and TRBJ2-7. The V gene's germline CDR1 is GTSNPN and CDR2 SVGIG (reference sequence). CDR3 size: 12 residues. The CDR3 sequence: CAWTPKTYEQYF.

The chain employs TRBV20-1 and TRBJ2-2; without DNA, the TCRdb call of TRBD2 cannot be checked. Germline CDR1 reads DFQATT; CDR2 reads SNEGSKA (reference sequence). The CDR3 is 15 amino acids. CDR3 protein: CSAKASGMNTGELFF.

The chain is built from TRBV12-3 or TRBV12-4 and TRBJ2-2; absent DNA, TCRdb's TRBD1 call cannot be checked. This CDR3 comprises 17 residues. The CDR3 is CASSLIVGDSEGGELFF.

The chain links TRBV9 to TRBJ2-2; the D call of TRBD1 rests on TCRdb alone, since no DNA is present to check it. The CDR3 has 16 amino acids. Germline V gene lookup returns CDR1 SGDLS and CDR2 YYNGEE. The CDR3: CASSVVGGAYTGELFF.

CDR3 amino acids: CATSRDGPGVGTGELFF. This sequence joins TRBV15 and TRBJ2-2; absent DNA, TCRdb's TRBD2 call cannot be checked. CDR1 and CDR2 (germline): LNHNV, YYDKDF (reference sequence). The CDR3 is 17 amino acids.

The rearrangement joins TRBV15 to TRBJ2-1. From germline, CDR1 is LNHNV and CDR2 YYDKDF (reference sequence). The CDR3 totals 16 residues. CDR3: CATSYIGLGAYNEQFF.

CDR3 residues: CASSPPGTPSYEQYF. The chain combines TRBV18 with TRBJ2-7; TCRdb designates TRBD1, a call that cannot be tested without DNA. Germline loops: CDR1 KGHSH, CDR2 LQKENI. The CDR3 spans 15 residues.

The gene calls are TRBV10-3 and TRBJ2-7; TCRdb's D gene call, TRBD2, goes unchecked for lack of DNA. The CDR3 is 15 residues long. Germline V gene sequence: CDR1 ENHRY, CDR2 SYGVKD. CDR3 sequence: CATGLAEGSPDEQYF.

The chain combines TRBV6-2 or TRBV6-3 with TRBJ2-1. Germline CDR1 reads MNHEY; CDR2 reads SVGEGT. This CDR3 has 14 amino acids. The CDR3: CASRPYLTYNEQFF.

The V gene is TRBV12-5, the J gene TRBJ2-3; as DNA is missing, the TRBD2 call by TCRdb cannot be tested. Germline V gene sequence: CDR1 LGHNT, CDR2 FRNRAP. The CDR3 covers 15 residues. CDR3 sequence: CASGRTRAVEDTQYF.

The rearrangement links TRBV2 to TRBJ2-2. This CDR3 comprises 14 residues. CDR1 is SNHLY, CDR2 FYNNEI, per germline. The CDR3 region is CASKPSENTGELFF.

The genes are TRBV27 and TRBJ2-3. CDR1 and CDR2 (germline): MNHEY, SMNVEV (reference sequence). The CDR3 contains 13 residues. CDR3: CARTDLRTDTQYF.

The V and J genes are TRBV29-1 and TRBJ2-2. Germline CDR1 reads SQVTM; CDR2 reads ANQGSEA. This CDR3 is 11 amino acids long. CDR3 protein: CSVVSSGELFF.

CDR3 loop: CASATGDRETQYF. The chain uses TRBV12-3 or TRBV12-4 and TRBJ2-5; TCRdb's D call of TRBD1 is untestable without DNA. This CDR3 region has 13 residues.

The rearrangement uses TRBV5-1 and TRBJ2-3; without DNA, the TCRdb call of TRBD2 cannot be checked. The CDR3 is made up of 15 amino acids. Germline V gene sequence: CDR1 SGHRS, CDR2 YFSETQ. CDR3 protein: CASRLAGPSTDTQYF.

V and J are TRBV12-3 or TRBV12-4 and TRBJ1-2; as DNA is missing, the TRBD1 call by TCRdb cannot be tested. The CDR3 totals 15 residues. The CDR3 loop reads CASLRPGQGGHGYTF.

V gene TRBV7-2 combines with J gene TRBJ1-1; TCRdb returns TRBD1, unconfirmable since there is no DNA. The CDR3 covers 13 residues. Looked up from germline, CDR1 is SGHTA and CDR2 is FQGNSA. CDR3 amino acids: CASDGGANTEAFF.

The CDR3 sequence: CAAAAGGPTDTQYF. V gene TRBV10-3 combines with J gene TRBJ2-3; with no DNA, the TCRdb D assignment of TRBD2 cannot be verified. The length of the CDR3 is 14 residues. Germline lookup yields CDR1 ENHRY and CDR2 SYGVKD.

This chain links TRBV5-1 with TRBJ2-2. Germline V gene lookup returns CDR1 SGHRS and CDR2 YFSETQ. The CDR3 has 15 amino acids. CDR3 amino acids: CASSLVTDGTGELFF.

The chain carries TRBV19 and TRBJ2-2; TCRdb proposes TRBD2, but this gene call is untestable without DNA. The germline V gene encodes CDR1 LNHDA and CDR2 SQIVND (reference sequence). The CDR3 has 16 amino acids. Here the CDR3 reads CATRSLGSRNTGELFF. Supplemented by reference TRBV19 and TRBJ2-2, the full variable domain reads DGGITQSPKYLFRKEGQNVTLSCEQNLNHDAMYWYRQDPGQGLRLIYYSQIVNDFQKGDIAEGYSVSREKKESFPLTVTSAQKNPTAFYLCATRSLGSRNTGELFFGEGSRLTVL.

The chain combines TRBV12-3 or TRBV12-4 with TRBJ1-1; TCRdb outputs TRBD1, but without DNA this stays unchecked. There are 14 residues in the CDR3. CDR3 amino acids: CASRSYRVDTEAFF.

V usage is TRBV7-9 and J usage is TRBJ2-5; the D call of TRBD1 rests on TCRdb alone, since no DNA is present to check it. The germline V gene encodes CDR1 SEHNR and CDR2 FQNEAQ (reference sequence). This CDR3 is 16 amino acids long. CDR3 region: CASSPTPGRIKETQYF.

This chain connects TRBV7-8 to TRBJ2-5; TCRdb calls TRBD2, which cannot be checked without DNA. This CDR3 region has 15 residues. Germline V gene lookup returns CDR1 SGHVS and CDR2 FQNEAQ. CDR3 residues: CASSLGAAGVETQYF.

The V and J genes are TRBV6-5 and TRBJ1-1. CDR1 is MNHEY, CDR2 SVGAGI, per germline. This CDR3 is 13 amino acids long. The CDR3 sequence: CASRVALNTEAFF.

V and J are TRBV29-1 and TRBJ2-3. The CDR3 sequence is 13 residues long. The germline gives CDR1 SQVTM, CDR2 ANQGSEA. This CDR3 reads CSVEWARRDTQYF.